The present T cell receptor beta chain was sequenced within a study of T-cell memory formation after mild COVID-19 (dated by TCRdb to the early 2020s). A note on the overall study: Most TCR sequence clusters were specific to one of the two donors. T-cell clones expanding and contracting after mild COVID-19 in a couple of donors were tracked by longitudinal TCRalpha and TCRbeta repertoire sequencing. Two young, previously healthy adult volunteers, one female and one male, were included in the cohort.

CDR1 and CDR2 are read off the germline V gene (reference sequence) as MNHEY and SMNVEV. The CDR3, cysteine through phenylalanine, is 16 amino acids long. The entry retains the CDR3 DNA only, 48 bases that are in frame from base 1. V has 7 bases trimmed and J has 1 base trimmed; junction bases matching no gene number 10. Overall study results and their limits: Some responding clones were found in pre-infection memory, which suggests that pre-existing cross-reactive memory T cells took part in the SARS-CoV-2 response. The study covered only a couple of mild cases, and larger cohorts including severe cases with pre-infection samples were considered necessary. Contracting CD4+ clones turned up mainly in the CM and EM memory subsets, whereas EMRA was where CD8+ clones were enriched. SARS-CoV-2 specificity was not confirmed for the second-wave clones peaking on day 37. Clones that contracted from day 15 to 85 showed balanced CD4/CD8 phenotypes, whereas a second wave of clones that expanded from day 15 to 37 leaned towards CD4+.

Instrument used: Illumina NovaSeq 6000. TCRalpha and TCRbeta cDNA libraries were built by 5'RACE with constant-segment primers, adding sample barcodes and unique molecular identifiers. RNA was extracted from every sample with Trizol reagent. Library amplification was performed in two PCR steps, and a second sample barcode and Illumina TruSeq adapters were introduced in the second step. Sequencing of the libraries was done on an Illumina NovaSeq, producing 2 x 150 bp paired-end reads. The authors' pipeline ran thus. With migec v1.2.7, reads were demultiplexed and then collapsed into UMI-guided consensus sequences. Using mixcr v2.1.11, UMI consensuses were aligned to TRA and TRB V and J templates and then assembled into clonotypes. A clonotype was counted as expanded or contracted only if both edgeR and NoisET called the change significant, with noise models trained on biological replicates. For edgeR calls, the thresholds were a false discovery rate-adjusted p below 0.01 and a log2 fold-change of 1. As an exploratory analysis of dynamics, PCA with hierarchical clustering was applied to max-normalized trajectories of the 1000 most abundant clonotypes. Separately sequenced CD4+ and CD8+ repertoires were used to assign a CD4 or CD8 phenotype to each responding clone. The raw public reads went through TCRdb reprocessing: fastp at Q25, MiXCR clone calling, in-frame beta chains kept. Every distinct CDR3 protein forms one entry, paired with its most common genes and DNA. In this record, the V and J calls reflect TCRdb's handling and not the investigators' own analysis. In this sample the table shows about 350,000 distinct CDR3 sequences, roughly 13% of which occur a single time. The ten largest account for about a fifth of the sample.

Ficoll-Paque density gradient centrifugation was the method used to isolate PBMCs. On this clonotype: The specificity of this receptor is unknown. Per-base quality was not reported, and no clone a single base away is much larger than it.

The sequence was obtained from a man in his late teens or twenties who had mild COVID-19 (a few samples of this study predate the infection). The sample titles of this study are shuffled in the database, so cell type and time point are left out; the donor was told from shared clones. The rearrangement joined TRBV27 to TRBJ2-3; 8 central nucleotides agree with TRBD2. The sequenced material came from PBMCs or a T cell subset sorted from them (not recorded which). The CDR3 amino acid sequence is: CASISHPTSGTDTQYF. The nucleotide sequence reads TGTGCCAGCATCTCCCACCCGACTAGCGGCACAGATACGCAGTATTTT.